These T cell receptor beta chains were read from a single sample in a study of T-cell memory formation after mild COVID-19. TCRdb ran MiXCR on the 5' RACE reads and lists one entry per CDR3 protein. Among 450,000 to 650,000 distinct CDR3 sequences listed, 20% were seen once. Sequencing input: PBMCs or a T cell subset sorted from them (not recorded which). The receptors originated from an adult woman who had mild COVID-19 (a few samples of this study predate the infection). Cell type and time point are not known. The CDR3 runs from the conserved cysteine through the conserved F or W. A D gene is named only where the DNA matches it firmly. Clone size is stated in some rows and not others, as once, few, many or a class when expanded.

CDR3nt,CDR3aa,j_gene,d_gene,abundance,v_gene
TGTGCCACCAGTGGACCCTACGGCGAGCAGTACTTC,CATSGPYGEQYF,TRBJ2-7,.,.,TRBV24-1
TGCAGCGTTGTAGGACAGGTCTCCTACGAGCAGTACTTC,CSVVGQVSYEQYF,TRBJ2-7,TRBD1,few,TRBV29-1
TGTGCCAGCAGCCCCGGGGAGGGGATACAGCCCCAGCATTTT,CASSPGEGIQPQHF,TRBJ1-5,.,few,TRBV9
TGTGCCACCAGTGTCTCGGGACAGGGGGCCTTCAATGAGCAGTTCTTC,CATSVSGQGAFNEQFF,TRBJ2-1,TRBD1,few,TRBV24-1
TGTGCCAGAAGCCCTCATCGGCAGGGGAACACCATATATTTT,CARSPHRQGNTIYF,TRBJ1-3,.,.,TRBV12-3/TRBV12-4
TGTGCCAGCAGTCCATACCGGGACGGCTATGGCTACACCTTC,CASSPYRDGYGYTF,TRBJ1-2,.,.,TRBV12-3/TRBV12-4
TGCAGCGTTGAAGAGTTCGGTACTGAAGCTTTCTTT,CSVEEFGTEAFF,TRBJ1-1,.,.,TRBV29-1
TGTGCCAGCAGCCTCGACGTCCTGCGAGAGACCCAGTACTTC,CASSLDVLRETQYF,TRBJ2-5,.,.,TRBV12-3/TRBV12-4
TGTGCCAGCAGCCAAAAGTACCAAGAGACCCAGTACTTC,CASSQKYQETQYF,TRBJ2-5,.,.,TRBV3-1
TGTGCCAGCAGTTCGGGGGGAGGGCACACTGAAGCTTTCTTT,CASSSGGGHTEAFF,TRBJ1-1,.,.,TRBV12-3/TRBV12-4
TGCAGCGTCTCCCTTGGTACCTGGACTGAAGCTTTCTTT,CSVSLGTWTEAFF,TRBJ1-1,.,.,TRBV29-1
TGTGCCACCAGCAGAGCCCTAGCTCCTCATACGCAGTATTTT,CATSRALAPHTQYF,TRBJ2-3,.,.,TRBV15
TGTGCCAGCCAGACAGGACGGACAGGGTACGAGCAGTACTTC,CASQTGRTGYEQYF,TRBJ2-7,TRBD1,many,TRBV5-6
TGTGCCAGCAGCCAAGAGCGGGCAAGACAAGAGACCCAGTACTTC,CASSQERARQETQYF,TRBJ2-5,.,.,TRBV14
TGTGCCAGCAGTCCCAGGGGCGGGTATGAGCAGTTCTTC,CASSPRGGYEQFF,TRBJ2-1,.,.,TRBV3-1
TGTGCCAGCAGTTTCCCTCCGGGACAGAAACTCAATGAGCAGTTCTTC,CASSFPPGQKLNEQFF,TRBJ2-1,TRBD1,few,TRBV6-2/TRBV6-3
TGTGCCAGCAGCCACGCGGGGTACGGGGCCAACGTCCTGACTTTC,CASSHAGYGANVLTF,TRBJ2-6,.,.,TRBV4-2
TGCAGTGCAAGACCCCTGGCTAGCGGGGTTTCCTACGAGCAGTACTTC,CSARPLASGVSYEQYF,TRBJ2-7,TRBD2,.,TRBV20-1
TGTGCCACCAGTGACTTGGACAGGGCTCATGGCTACACCTTC,CATSDLDRAHGYTF,TRBJ1-2,TRBD1,few,TRBV24-1
TGCGCCAGCAGCAGGGGACAGGAGAATTCACCCCTCCACTTT,CASSRGQENSPLHF,TRBJ1-6,TRBD1,few,TRBV5-1
TGCAGTGCTAGACCCCTAGGGCTAGAGACCCAGTACTTC,CSARPLGLETQYF,TRBJ2-5,.,many,TRBV20-1